Shown below are 8 T cell receptor beta chains from a single sample sequenced in a study of beta chain features in type 1 diabetes. Their specific antigens are unknown. Reverse transcribing all isolated RNA meant expressed TCRB transcripts were sequenced. Clones were sequenced by immunoSEQ multiplex PCR, and TCRdb holds only the in-frame ones, with some missing. The table includes 300,000 to 350,000 clones, 9.3% detected once. General study findings and limits: Shortening of TCRB CDR3s, moderate but significant, appeared in all four CD4+ subsets of Type 1 diabetes patients.

Input material: central memory CD4+ T cells from blood. These receptors all come from a young man with type 1 diabetes.

The chain has TRBV19 and TRBJ1-5; TRBD1 matches at 9 bases. The V gene end was trimmed by 0 bases and the J gene end by 7 bases; junction bases not matched to a gene: 4. The germline CDR1 and CDR2 sequences are LNHDA and SQIVND (reference sequence). The CDR3 has 15 residues. CDR3 amino acids: CASSIERQGVQPQHF. Written as DNA, the CDR3 is TGTGCCAGTAGTATAGAGCGACAGGGGGTGCAGCCCCAGCATTTT.

Only a few counts were recorded for this clone. The chain recombines TRBV30 with TRBJ2-3; D unresolved. V gave up 1 base and J gave up 2 bases, with 13 bases separating them. The CDR3 covers 15 residues. The germline V gene encodes CDR1 GTSNPN and CDR2 SVGIG (reference sequence). The CDR3, as DNA: TGTGCCTGGAGTGGAGGCTTCACCCTCACAGATACGCAGTATTTT. It is translated as CAWSGGFTLTDTQYF.

About this clone itself: This sample also contains other DNA sequences that code for the same CDR3. This CDR3 reads CASSSTGYGYTF. In DNA, the CDR3 is TGTGCCAGCAGCTCAACAGGGTATGGCTACACCTTC. The chain employs TRBV6-5 and TRBJ1-2, with a tentative D call TRBD1 (6 bases). Per the germline V gene, CDR1 is MNHEY and CDR2 is SVGAGI. V lost 6 bases to trimming and J lost 5 bases, with 10 bases between them. The CDR3 is made up of 12 amino acids.

The V call is TRBV27, the J call TRBJ2-7, with TRBD1 matching over 7 bases. The germline V gene has CDR1 MNHEY and CDR2 SMNVEV (reference sequence). This CDR3 region has 13 residues. The V gene end was trimmed by 9 bases and the J gene end by 2 bases; junction bases not matched to a gene: 7. CDR3 coding DNA: TGTGCCAGTTGGGCCCAGGGGGCCTACGAGCAGTACTTC. Protein: CASWAQGAYEQYF.

The chain is built from TRBV20-1 and TRBJ2-1; D unresolved. The CDR3 length is 11 residues. CDR1 DFQATT and CDR2 SNEGSKA come from the germline V gene (reference sequence). Trimming took off 6 bases at V and 4 bases at J, with 7 bases between the two ends. The CDR3 protein is CSAGEYNEQFF. The CDR3, as DNA: TGCAGTGCCGGAGAGTACAATGAGCAGTTCTTC.

The chain employs TRBV2 and TRBJ1-4; 7 nucleotides align to TRBD1. Germline CDR1 and CDR2: SNHLY and FYNNEI. CDR3 length equals 14 residues. With V trimmed by 7 bases and J by 4 bases, 6 bases remained unmatched. CDR3 in amino acids: CASKEGQYNEKLFF. The CDR3 coding sequence is TGTGCCAGCAAGGAGGGACAGTATAATGAAAAACTGTTTTTT.

This clone was picked up a small number of times. The J gene is TRBJ1-4, the V gene TRBV7-2; maybe TRBD1 (5 bases). The CDR3 is made up of 16 amino acids. Germline CDR1 reads SGHTA; CDR2 reads FQGNSA. Trimming pared 3 bases from V and 0 bases from J, leaving 11 bases between. In DNA, the CDR3 is TGTGCCAGCAGCTTGAGACAGTCCGCAACTAATGAAAAACTGTTTTTT. It yields the protein CASSLRQSATNEKLFF. Full variable domain (remainder filled in from reference TRBV7-2 and TRBJ1-4): GAGVSQSPSNKVTEKGKDVELRCDPISGHTALYWYRQSLGQGLEFLIYFQGNSAPDKSGLPSDRFSAERTGGSVSTLTIQRTQQEDSAVYLCASSLRQSATNEKLFFGSGTQLSVL.

This clone was seen more than once but under ten times. The rearrangement links TRBV19 to TRBJ1-5; 9 bases agree with TRBD1. The germline CDR1 and CDR2 sequences are LNHDA and SQIVND (reference sequence). Trimming cost V 8 bases and J 5 bases; bases outside gene matches: 10. The CDR3 is 15 residues long. The CDR3 nucleotides are TGTGCCAGTTCCGGTGCGGACAGGGGCGATCAGCCCCAGCATTTT. This codes for CASSGADRGDQPQHF. The full variable domain, with the rest looked up from reference TRBV19 and TRBJ1-5, is DGGITQSPKYLFRKEGQNVTLSCEQNLNHDAMYWYRQDPGQGLRLIYYSQIVNDFQKGDIAEGYSVSREKKESFPLTVTSAQKNPTAFYLCASSGADRGDQPQHFGDGTRLSIL.